The 8 T cell receptor beta chains below were found in one sample sequenced in a study of blood T cell repertoires in COVID-19 (dated by TCRdb to between 2020 and 2021). Library prep was done by the immunoSEQ multiplex PCR assay. In its TCRdb copy, this immuneACCESS table keeps in-frame sequences only and misses some clones. Where compared with another copy, unresolved V genes explain less than half of these, and the others have no known cause. The sample has 150,000 to 200,000 clones on record, 70% to 80% of them singletons. In total, the top ten clones hold around 6% of the sample. The sequenced sample consisted of peripheral blood. The receptors were gathered from a woman between 40 and 55 years old with COVID-19, enrolled during active disease.

The chain links TRBV5-1 to TRBJ2-2; tentatively, D is TRBD1 (6 bases). Germline CDR1 and CDR2: SGHRS and YFSETQ. V was shortened by 4 bases and J by 0 bases, with 13 bases between the two germline ends. CDR3 length: 16 residues. CDR3: CASSPQGQANTGELFF. CDR3 bases: TGCGCCAGCAGCCCTCAGGGGCAGGCGAACACCGGGGAGCTGTTTTTT.

The chain carries TRBV5-1 and TRBJ2-5, with 10 bases matching TRBD2. Germline lookup yields CDR1 SGHRS and CDR2 YFSETQ. The V and J ends lost 4 bases and 4 bases, in that order; junction bases with no gene match: 25. This CDR3 has 21 amino acids. CDR3 DNA: TGCGCCAGCAGCCAAACTGCCCCGACTAGTAGTCGCCTAGCGGGAGTAGAGACCCAGTACTTC. Protein: CASSQTAPTSSRLAGVETQYF.

This clone was counted only a few times. V and J are TRBV12-3 or TRBV12-4 and TRBJ1-2; the match to TRBD1 covers 9 bases. V dropped 8 bases and J dropped 2; count of bases not matched to a gene: 0. The CDR3 is 12 residues long. The CDR3 loop reads CASGTGNYGYTF. The CDR3, as DNA: TGTGCCAGCGGGACAGGGAACTATGGCTACACCTTC.

The chain employs TRBV6-5 and TRBJ2-7, with TRBD2 matching 7 bases. CDR3 length: 15 residues. V gave up 5 bases and J gave up 3 bases; unmatched junction bases: 10. Germline V gene lookup returns CDR1 MNHEY and CDR2 SVGAGI. The CDR3 loop reads CASSPWGRVSYEQYF. The CDR3 bases are TGTGCCAGCAGTCCCTGGGGGAGGGTGAGCTACGAGCAGTACTTC.

The V gene is TRBV11-3, the J gene TRBJ2-3; 12 positions match TRBD1. The CDR3 covers 13 residues. V shed 10 bases and J 5 bases; nucleotides not matched to a gene: 4. Germline V gene lookup returns CDR1 SGHNT and CDR2 YENEEA. CDR3 protein: CAIGTGGEDTQYF. CDR3 in DNA: TGTGCCATCGGGACAGGGGGCGAAGATACGCAGTATTTT.

The chain uses TRBV5-8 and TRBJ2-7, with D maybe TRBD1 (6 bases). V shed 0 bases and J shed 5 bases, with 12 bases lying between them. The CDR3 has 14 residues. CDR1 SGHTS and CDR2 YDEGEE come from the germline V gene. The CDR3 DNA is TGTGCCAGCAGCTTGGGAAACAGGGTCAACGAGCAGTACTTC. It translates to CASSLGNRVNEQYF.

This chain uses TRBV5-1 with TRBJ1-6; TRBD1 is a possible D gene (6 bases). CDR1 and CDR2 from the germline V gene are SGHRS and YFSETQ. V was cut by 0 bases and J by 7 bases, with 8 bases left in between. The CDR3 covers 14 residues. The CDR3 region has the DNA TGCGCCAGCAGCTTGGGACAGGAAAATTCACCCCTCCACTTT. Translating it yields CASSLGQENSPLHF. Full variable domain (rest looked up from reference TRBV5-1 and TRBJ1-6): KAGVTQTPRYLIKTRGQQVTLSCSPISGHRSVSWYQQTPGQGLQFLFEYFSETQRNKGNFPGRFSGRQFSNSRSEMNVSTLELGDSALYLCASSLGQENSPLHFGNGTRLTVT.

The J gene is TRBJ2-7, the V gene TRBV5-4; 8 positions match TRBD1. The CDR3 sequence is 13 residues long. CDR1 is SGHNT, CDR2 YYREEE, per germline (reference sequence). V lost 7 bases, J lost 3 bases, and 6 bases stayed unmatched. The chain's CDR3 is CASGTTGDYEQYF. CDR3 DNA sequence: TGTGCCAGCGGCACGACAGGGGACTACGAGCAGTACTTC.